The 7 T cell receptor beta chains below all came from one sample that was sequenced in a study of T cells in localized non-small cell lung cancer. Repertoires were generated with immunoSEQ multiplex PCR, while TCRdb's copy carries only in-frame clones and drops some. The sample includes tens of thousands of clones, roughly 89% of them seen just once. Specimen: peripheral blood, collected before any cancer treatment. The receptors come from an older female donor with stage I lung adenocarcinoma.

This chain links TRBV5-1 with TRBJ1-5; maybe TRBD1 (6 bases). CDR1 is SGHRS and CDR2 is YFSETQ in the germline V gene. Trimming took off 0 bases at V and 2 bases at J, with 9 bases between the two ends. The length of the CDR3 is 15 residues. The CDR3 DNA reads TGCGCCAGCAGCTTGGGCGCAGGGGGCAATCAGCCCCAGCATTTT. Its protein product is CASSLGAGGNQPQHF. The variable domain in full, with the rest retrieved from reference TRBV5-1 and TRBJ1-5, is KAGVTQTPRYLIKTRGQQVTLSCSPISGHRSVSWYQQTPGQGLQFLFEYFSETQRNKGNFPGRFSGRQFSNSRSEMNVSTLELGDSALYLCASSLGAGGNQPQHFGDGTRLSIL.

The chain joins TRBV2 to TRBJ2-2, with TRBD2 identical over 11 bases. Germline CDR1 is SNHLY and CDR2 is FYNNEI. The CDR3 length is 14 residues. Trimming removed 6 bases from V and 6 bases from J; junction bases left unmatched: 3. CDR3 in amino acids: CASRGTSGPGELFF. CDR3 DNA sequence: TGTGCCAGCAGGGGGACTAGCGGACCCGGGGAGCTGTTTTTT.

V usage is TRBV5-1 and J usage is TRBJ2-7, with D uncertain. Germline-derived CDR1 and CDR2 are SGHRS and YFSETQ. The CDR3 runs to 14 residues. V was clipped by 0 bases and J by 1 base, with 8 bases between them. The CDR3 here is CASSLGPESYEQYF. CDR3 coding DNA: TGCGCCAGCAGCTTGGGTCCAGAATCCTACGAGCAGTACTTC.

V usage is TRBV28 and J usage is TRBJ1-2; 9 bases align to TRBD1. In germline, CDR1 is MDHEN, CDR2 SYDVKM. The CDR3 has 14 residues. Trimming cost V 2 bases and J 4 bases; bases outside gene matches: 2. The CDR3 bases are TGTGCCAGCAGTTTAGGGACAGGGTTCTATGGCTACACCTTC. Translating it yields CASSLGTGFYGYTF.

The chain combines TRBV18 with TRBJ1-2, with no clear D. Germline lookup yields CDR1 KGHSH and CDR2 LQKENI. Between the trimmed V and J ends, which lost 3 bases and 3 bases, there was a span of 8 bases. The CDR3 is 13 residues long. In nucleotides, the CDR3 is TGTGCCAGCTCACCGGGAGGCGACTATGGCTACACCTTC. Amino acid sequence: CASSPGGDYGYTF.

V and J are TRBV2 and TRBJ2-2; 10 bases agree with TRBD1. With 6 bases clipped from V and 4 bases from J, the junction kept 5 bases outside the gene matches. The CDR3 extends over 15 amino acids. The germline gives CDR1 SNHLY, CDR2 FYNNEI. CDR3 in DNA: TGTGCCAGCAGACCGGGACAGGGGTCCACCGGGGAGCTGTTTTTT. This codes for CASRPGQGSTGELFF.

The CDR3 DNA reads TGTGCCAGCTCACCAGGACAGGGAAGCGCTAACTATGGCTACACCTTC. It yields the protein CASSPGQGSANYGYTF. The rearrangement links TRBV18 to TRBJ1-2; 8 positions match TRBD1. V lost 2 bases and J lost 0; bases outside the gene matches: 5. CDR1 and CDR2 from the germline V gene are KGHSH and LQKENI. The CDR3 is 16 amino acids.